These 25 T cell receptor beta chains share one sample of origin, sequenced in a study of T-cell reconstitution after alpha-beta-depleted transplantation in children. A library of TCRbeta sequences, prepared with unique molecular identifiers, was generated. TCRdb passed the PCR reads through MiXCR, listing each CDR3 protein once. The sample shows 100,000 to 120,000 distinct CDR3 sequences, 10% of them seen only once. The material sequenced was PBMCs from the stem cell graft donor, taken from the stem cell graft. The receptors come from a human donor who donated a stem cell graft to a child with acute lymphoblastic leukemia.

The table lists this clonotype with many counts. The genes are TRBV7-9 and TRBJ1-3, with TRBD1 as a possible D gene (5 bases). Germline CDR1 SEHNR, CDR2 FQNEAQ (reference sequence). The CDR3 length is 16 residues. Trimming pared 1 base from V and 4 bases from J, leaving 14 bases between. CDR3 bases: TGTGCCAGCAGCTTAGGAGACAACCGGGGCGGAAACACCATATATTTT. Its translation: CASSLGDNRGGNTIYF.

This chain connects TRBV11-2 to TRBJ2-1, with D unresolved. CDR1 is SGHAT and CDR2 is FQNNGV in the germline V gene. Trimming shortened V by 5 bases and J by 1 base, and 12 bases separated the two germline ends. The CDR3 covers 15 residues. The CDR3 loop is CASSRGWGSYNEQFF. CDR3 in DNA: TGTGCCAGCAGCCGTGGGTGGGGTTCCTACAATGAGCAGTTCTTC.

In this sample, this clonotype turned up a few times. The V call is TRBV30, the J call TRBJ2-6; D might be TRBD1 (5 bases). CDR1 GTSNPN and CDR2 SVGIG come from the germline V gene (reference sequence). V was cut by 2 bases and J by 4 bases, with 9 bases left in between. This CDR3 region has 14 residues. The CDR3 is CAWSLGAGANVLTF. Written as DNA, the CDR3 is TGTGCCTGGAGTCTAGGGGCCGGGGCCAACGTCCTGACTTTC.

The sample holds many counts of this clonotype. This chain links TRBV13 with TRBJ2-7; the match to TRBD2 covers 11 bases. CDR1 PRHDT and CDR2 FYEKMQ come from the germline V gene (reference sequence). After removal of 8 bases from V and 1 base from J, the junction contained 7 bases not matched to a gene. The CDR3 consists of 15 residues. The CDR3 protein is CASGSRLAGSYEQYF. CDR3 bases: TGTGCCAGCGGCTCAAGACTAGCGGGGTCCTACGAGCAGTACTTC.

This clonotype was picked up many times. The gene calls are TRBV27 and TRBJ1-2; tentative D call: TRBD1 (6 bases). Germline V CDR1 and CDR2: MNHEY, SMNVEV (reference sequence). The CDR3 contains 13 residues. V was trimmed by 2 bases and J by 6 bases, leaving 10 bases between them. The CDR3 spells CASSLATGNGYTF. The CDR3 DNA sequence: TGTGCCAGCAGTTTAGCCACAGGGAATGGCTACACCTTC.

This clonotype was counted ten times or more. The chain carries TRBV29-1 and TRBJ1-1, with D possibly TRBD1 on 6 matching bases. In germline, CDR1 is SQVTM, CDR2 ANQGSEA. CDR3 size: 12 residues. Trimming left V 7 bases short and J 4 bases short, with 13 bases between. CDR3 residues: CSARGSVTEAFF. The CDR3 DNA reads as TGCAGCGCTAGGGGGTCTGTCACTGAAGCTTTCTTT.

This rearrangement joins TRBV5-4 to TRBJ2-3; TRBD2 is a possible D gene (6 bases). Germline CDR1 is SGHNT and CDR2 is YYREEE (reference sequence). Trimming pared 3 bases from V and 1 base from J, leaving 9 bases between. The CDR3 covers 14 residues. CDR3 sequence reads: CASSSTGGTDTQYF. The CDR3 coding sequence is TGTGCCAGCAGCTCCACGGGGGGCACAGATACGCAGTATTTT.

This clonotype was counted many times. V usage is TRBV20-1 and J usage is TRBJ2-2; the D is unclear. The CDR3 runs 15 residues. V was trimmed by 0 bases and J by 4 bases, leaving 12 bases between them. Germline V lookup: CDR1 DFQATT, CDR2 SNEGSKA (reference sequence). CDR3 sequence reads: CSARDHRGITGELFF. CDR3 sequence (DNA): TGCAGTGCTAGAGATCATCGTGGGATCACCGGGGAGCTGTTTTTT.

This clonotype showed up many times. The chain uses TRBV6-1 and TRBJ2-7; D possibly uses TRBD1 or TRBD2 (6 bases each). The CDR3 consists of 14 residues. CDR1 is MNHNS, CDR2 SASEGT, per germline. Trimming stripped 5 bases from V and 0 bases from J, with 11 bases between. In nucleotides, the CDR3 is TGTGCCAGCAGTCCCGGGGGCAACTCCTACGAGCAGTACTTC. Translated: CASSPGGNSYEQYF.

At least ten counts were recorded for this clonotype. CDR3 sequence (DNA): TGCAGTGCTAGTCGGGCGAGACAGGGAGGACACGAGCAGTACTTC. Protein sequence: CSASRARQGGHEQYF. The chain links TRBV20-1 to TRBJ2-7; D is perhaps TRBD1 (7 bases). The ends were cut back, 3 bases at V and 5 bases at J, with 20 bases in the middle. The CDR3 length is 15 residues. CDR1 is DFQATT, CDR2 SNEGSKA, per germline (reference sequence).

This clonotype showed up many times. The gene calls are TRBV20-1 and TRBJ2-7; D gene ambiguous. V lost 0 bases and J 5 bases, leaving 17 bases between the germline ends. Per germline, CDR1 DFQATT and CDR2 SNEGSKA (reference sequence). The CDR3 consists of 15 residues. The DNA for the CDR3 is TGCAGTGCTAGAGATCACGGAAAGGTTTTAGACGAGCAGTACTTC. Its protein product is CSARDHGKVLDEQYF.

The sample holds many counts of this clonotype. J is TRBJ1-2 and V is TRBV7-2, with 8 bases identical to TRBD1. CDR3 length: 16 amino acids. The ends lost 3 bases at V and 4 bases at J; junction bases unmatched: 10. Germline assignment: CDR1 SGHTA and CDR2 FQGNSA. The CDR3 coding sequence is TGTGCCAGCAGCTTGACAGGGGCCTCAGGGCCCTATGGCTACACCTTC. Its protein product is CASSLTGASGPYGYTF.

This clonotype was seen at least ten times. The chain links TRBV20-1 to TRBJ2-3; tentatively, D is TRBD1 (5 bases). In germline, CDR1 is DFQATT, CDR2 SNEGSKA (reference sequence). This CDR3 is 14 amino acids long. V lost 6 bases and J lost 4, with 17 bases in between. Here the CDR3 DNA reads TGCAGTGCACCCGTAGGGGCAGGGTCAGATACGCAGTATTTT. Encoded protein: CSAPVGAGSDTQYF.

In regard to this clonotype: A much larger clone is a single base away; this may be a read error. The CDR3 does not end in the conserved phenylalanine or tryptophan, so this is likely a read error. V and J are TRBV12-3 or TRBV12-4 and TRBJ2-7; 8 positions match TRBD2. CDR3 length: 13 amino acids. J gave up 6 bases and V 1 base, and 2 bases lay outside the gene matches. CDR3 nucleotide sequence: TGTGCCAGCAGTTTAGGACTAGCGCCCGAGCAGTACTCC. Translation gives CASSLGLAPEQYS.

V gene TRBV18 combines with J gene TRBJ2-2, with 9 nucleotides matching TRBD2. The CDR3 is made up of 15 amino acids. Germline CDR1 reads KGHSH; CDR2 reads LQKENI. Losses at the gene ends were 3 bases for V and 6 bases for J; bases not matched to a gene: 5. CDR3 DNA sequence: TGTGCCAGCTCACCGGGACTAGCTAGCGCCGGGGAGCTGTTTTTT. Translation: CASSPGLASAGELFF.

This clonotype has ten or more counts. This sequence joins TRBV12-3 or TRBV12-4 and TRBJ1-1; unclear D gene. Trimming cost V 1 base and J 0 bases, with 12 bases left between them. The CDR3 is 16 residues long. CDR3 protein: CASSLERADMNTEAFF. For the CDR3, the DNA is TGTGCCAGCAGTTTAGAGCGGGCAGACATGAACACTGAAGCTTTCTTT.

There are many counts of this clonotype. The CDR3 spells CASSWDILGEQYF. The CDR3 bases are TGTGCCAGCAGTTGGGACATCCTCGGCGAGCAGTACTTC. V and J are TRBV6-2 or TRBV6-3 and TRBJ2-7; D perhaps matches TRBD1 (6 bases). This CDR3 is built from 13 residues. V was cut by 4 bases and J by 6 bases, with 13 bases left in between. CDR1 is MNHEY and CDR2 is SVGEGT in the germline V gene.

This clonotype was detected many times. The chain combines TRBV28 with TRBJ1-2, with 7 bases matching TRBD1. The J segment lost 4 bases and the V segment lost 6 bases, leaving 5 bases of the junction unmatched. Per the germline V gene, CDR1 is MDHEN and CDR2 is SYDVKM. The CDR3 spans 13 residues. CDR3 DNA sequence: TGTGCCAGCAGCAAGGGACAGCTCTATGGCTACACCTTC. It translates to CASSKGQLYGYTF.

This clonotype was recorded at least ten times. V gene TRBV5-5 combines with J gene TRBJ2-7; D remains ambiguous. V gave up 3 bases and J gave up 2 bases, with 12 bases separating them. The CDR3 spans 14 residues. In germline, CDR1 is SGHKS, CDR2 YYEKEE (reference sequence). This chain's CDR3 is CASSSGGAAYEQYF. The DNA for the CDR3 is TGTGCCAGCAGCTCCGGCGGCGCGGCCTACGAGCAGTACTTC.

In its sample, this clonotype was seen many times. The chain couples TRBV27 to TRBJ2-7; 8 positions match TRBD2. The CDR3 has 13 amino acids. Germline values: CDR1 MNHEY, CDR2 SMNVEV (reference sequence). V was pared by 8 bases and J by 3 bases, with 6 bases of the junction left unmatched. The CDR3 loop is CASSLTSDYEQYF. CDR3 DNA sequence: TGTGCCAGCTCTTTGACTAGCGACTACGAGCAGTACTTC.

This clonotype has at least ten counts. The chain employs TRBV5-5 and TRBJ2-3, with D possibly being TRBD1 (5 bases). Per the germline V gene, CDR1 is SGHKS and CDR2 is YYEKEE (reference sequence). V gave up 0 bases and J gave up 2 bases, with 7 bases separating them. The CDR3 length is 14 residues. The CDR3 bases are TGTGCCAGCAGCTTGGGCAGGGCCACAGATACGCAGTATTTT. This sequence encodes CASSLGRATDTQYF. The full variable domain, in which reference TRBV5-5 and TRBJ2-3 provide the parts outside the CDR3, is DAGVTQSPTHLIKTRGQQVTLRCSPISGHKSVSWYQQVLGQGPQFIFQYYEKEERGRGNFPDRFSARQFPNYSSELNVNALLLGDSALYLCASSLGRATDTQYFGPGTRLTVL.

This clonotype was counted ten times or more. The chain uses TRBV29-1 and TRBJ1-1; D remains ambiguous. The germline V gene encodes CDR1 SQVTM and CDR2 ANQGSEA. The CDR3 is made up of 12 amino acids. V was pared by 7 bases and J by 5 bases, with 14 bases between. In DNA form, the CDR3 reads TGCAGCGGGTCTTATAAGCGGACTGAAGCTTTCTTT. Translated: CSGSYKRTEAFF.

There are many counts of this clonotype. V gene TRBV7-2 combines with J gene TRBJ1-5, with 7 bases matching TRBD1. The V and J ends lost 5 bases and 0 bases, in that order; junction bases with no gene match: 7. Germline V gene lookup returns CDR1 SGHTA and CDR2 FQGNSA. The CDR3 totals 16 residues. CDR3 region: CASSPTGAYSNQPQHF. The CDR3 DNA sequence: TGTGCCAGCAGCCCCACAGGGGCCTATAGCAATCAGCCCCAGCATTTT.

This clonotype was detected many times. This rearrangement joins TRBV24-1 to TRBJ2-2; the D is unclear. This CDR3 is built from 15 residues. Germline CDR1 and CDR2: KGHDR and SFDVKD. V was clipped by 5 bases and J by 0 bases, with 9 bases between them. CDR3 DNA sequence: TGTGCCACCAGTGGGGGTCGGGCGAACACCGGGGAGCTGTTTTTT. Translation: CATSGGRANTGELFF.

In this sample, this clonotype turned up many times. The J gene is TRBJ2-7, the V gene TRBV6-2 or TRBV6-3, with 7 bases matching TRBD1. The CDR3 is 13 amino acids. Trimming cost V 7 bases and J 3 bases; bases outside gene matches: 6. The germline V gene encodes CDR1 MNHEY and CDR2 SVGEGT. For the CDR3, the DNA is TGTGCCAGCACCGACAGGGAGAACTACGAGCAGTACTTC. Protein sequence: CASTDRENYEQYF.